This entry features one T cell receptor (beta chain) sequence. Within the sample, other DNA sequences also encode this same CDR3. The data derive from a study of blood T cell repertoires in COVID-19. Overall study: T cells, B-cell-depleted T cells, or PBMCs provided the cDNA or gDNA that served as material.

CDR3 length: 11 amino acids. V dropped 3 bases and J dropped 6 bases, with 4 bases sitting between them. Authors' data handling: Amplification of reference gene primers was used by the study to estimate nucleated cell counts. Assay: immunoSEQ multiplex PCR; the TCRdb copy retains only in-frame clones and omits some. The V and J calls and clone size were taken over from that table, and D and trimming were inferred from the DNA. The data show under 200,000 clones, approximately 90% seen once. Sequencing input: peripheral blood. V usage is TRBV12-3 or TRBV12-4 and J usage is TRBJ2-3; D not resolved. The receptor was derived from a man aged 40-49 years with active or convalescent COVID-19. CDR3 nucleotide sequence: TGTGCCAGCAGTTTGGCCGATACGCAGTATTTT. Protein sequence: CASSLADTQYF.